Listed below are T cell receptor beta chains from one sample, sequenced in a study of spatial heterogeneity in lung cancer. From the 5' RACE reads, TCRdb called clonotypes with MiXCR, one entry per CDR3 protein. The sample holds around 92,000 distinct CDR3 sequences, approximately 12% seen once. Source: PBMCs, taken at surgery. The receptors here all came from a male donor with early-stage non-small cell lung cancer. CDR3s include the opening cysteine and the closing phenylalanine or tryptophan. D genes are given only for firm matches. The size entry is marked missing in some rows and otherwise reads once, few, many or a size class.

V gene: TRBV5-6; D gene: .; clone size: few; J gene: TRBJ1-2; CDR3 protein: CASSLVSGIGYGYTF; CDR3 DNA: TGTGCCAGCAGCTTGGTGTCGGGGATTGGGTATGGCTACACCTTC
V gene: TRBV10-2; D gene: TRBD1; clone size: .; J gene: TRBJ1-5; CDR3 protein: CARPDRGQPQHF; CDR3 DNA: TGCGCCAGGCCGGACAGGGGCCAGCCCCAGCATTTT
V gene: TRBV6-2/TRBV6-3; D gene: .; clone size: .; J gene: TRBJ2-7; CDR3 protein: CASSQPIDRFLYEQYF; CDR3 DNA: TGTGCCAGCAGCCAACCTATTGACAGATTCCTCTACGAGCAGTACTTC
V gene: TRBV20-1; D gene: .; clone size: few; J gene: TRBJ2-3; CDR3 protein: CSATNRERADTQYF; CDR3 DNA: TGCAGTGCTACGAATAGGGAGAGAGCAGATACGCAGTATTTT
V gene: TRBV28; D gene: .; clone size: many; J gene: TRBJ1-5; CDR3 protein: CASSPTAGAQPQHF; CDR3 DNA: TGTGCCAGCAGTCCCACCGCAGGGGCTCAGCCCCAGCATTTT
V gene: TRBV5-4; D gene: TRBD1; clone size: few; J gene: TRBJ1-2; CDR3 protein: CASSSYQGAYGYTF; CDR3 DNA: TGTGCCAGCAGTTCTTACCAGGGGGCCTATGGCTACACCTTC
V gene: TRBV11-1; D gene: TRBD2; clone size: few; J gene: TRBJ2-5; CDR3 protein: CASSPRLAGVRETQYF; CDR3 DNA: TGTGCCAGCAGCCCTCGACTAGCGGGAGTTCGAGAGACCCAGTACTTC
V gene: TRBV20-1; D gene: TRBD2; clone size: many; J gene: TRBJ2-1; CDR3 protein: CSASEPGLPQFF; CDR3 DNA: TGCAGTGCTAGCGAACCGGGACTACCGCAGTTCTTC
V gene: TRBV20-1; D gene: .; clone size: .; J gene: TRBJ2-7; CDR3 protein: CSASRLGGLQYEQYF; CDR3 DNA: TGCAGTGCTAGCCGCTTAGGCGGTCTTCAGTACGAGCAGTACTTC
V gene: TRBV23-1; D gene: TRBD2; clone size: few; J gene: TRBJ2-7; CDR3 protein: CANLLAGVREQYF; CDR3 DNA: TGCGCCAACCTACTAGCGGGAGTGCGGGAGCAGTACTTC
V gene: TRBV20-1; D gene: TRBD2; clone size: few; J gene: TRBJ2-5; CDR3 protein: CSAYPGTSGRETQYF; CDR3 DNA: TGCAGTGCATATCCGGGGACTAGCGGGAGAGAGACCCAGTACTTC
V gene: TRBV7-9; D gene: .; clone size: .; J gene: TRBJ2-3; CDR3 protein: CASSSATDTQYF; CDR3 DNA: TGTGCCAGCAGCTCCGCCACAGATACGCAGTATTTT
V gene: TRBV5-6; D gene: TRBD1; clone size: few; J gene: TRBJ2-7; CDR3 protein: CASSLTGVSPYEQYF; CDR3 DNA: TGTGCCAGCAGCCTCACAGGGGTTTCCCCCTACGAGCAGTACTTC
V gene: TRBV6-6; D gene: TRBD2; clone size: few; J gene: TRBJ2-3; CDR3 protein: CASKTSGVTSTDTQYF; CDR3 DNA: TGTGCCAGTAAGACTAGCGGCGTTACTAGCACAGATACGCAGTATTTT
V gene: TRBV7-2; D gene: TRBD2; clone size: .; J gene: TRBJ2-5; CDR3 protein: CASSLASGGRALDF; CDR3 DNA: TGTGCCAGCAGCTTAGCGTCTGGCGGGAGGGCCTTGGACTTC
V gene: TRBV11-2; D gene: .; clone size: few; J gene: TRBJ1-2; CDR3 protein: CASSLDGVYGYTF; CDR3 DNA: TGTGCCAGCAGCTTAGACGGAGTCTATGGCTACACCTTC
V gene: TRBV4-3; D gene: .; clone size: .; J gene: TRBJ1-1; CDR3 protein: CASSPGGKGEAFF; CDR3 DNA: TGCGCCAGCAGCCCTGGAGGGAAAGGCGAAGCTTTCTTT
V gene: TRBV6-2/TRBV6-3; D gene: .; clone size: many; J gene: TRBJ2-5; CDR3 protein: CASGTDQETQYF; CDR3 DNA: TGTGCCAGCGGGACTGATCAAGAGACCCAGTACTTC
V gene: TRBV14; D gene: TRBD2; clone size: few; J gene: TRBJ2-3; CDR3 protein: CASSHLLSGGITDTQYF; CDR3 DNA: TGTGCCAGCAGCCACCTCCTCAGCGGGGGCATCACAGATACGCAGTATTTT
V gene: TRBV20-1; D gene: .; clone size: few; J gene: TRBJ1-1; CDR3 protein: CSARDWASNTEAFF; CDR3 DNA: TGCAGTGCTAGAGATTGGGCCTCGAACACTGAAGCTTTCTTT
V gene: TRBV5-1; D gene: .; clone size: .; J gene: TRBJ2-7; CDR3 protein: CASSSTVRASEQYF; CDR3 DNA: TGCGCCAGCAGCTCCACAGTAAGAGCCTCCGAGCAGTACTTC
V gene: TRBV6-2/TRBV6-3; D gene: TRBD2; clone size: many; J gene: TRBJ2-7; CDR3 protein: CASSSTSGTSYEQYF; CDR3 DNA: TGTGCCAGCAGTTCTACTAGCGGGACTTCCTACGAGCAGTACTTC
V gene: TRBV5-1; D gene: TRBD2; clone size: .; J gene: TRBJ2-1; CDR3 protein: CAEDRGTSGGHSYNEQFF; CDR3 DNA: TGCGCCGAAGATAGGGGAACTAGCGGGGGGCATTCCTACAATGAGCAGTTCTTC
V gene: TRBV4-3; D gene: TRBD1; clone size: few; J gene: TRBJ2-1; CDR3 protein: CASSQGTGIYNEQFF; CDR3 DNA: TGCGCCAGCAGCCAAGGGACAGGGATCTACAATGAGCAGTTCTTC